The clone carrying this T cell receptor (beta chain) was seen a single time. The data stem from a study of T cell changes during pregnancy in multiple sclerosis. Method: immunoSEQ multiplex PCR; TCRdb's copy keeps in-frame clones and lacks some. Of about 34,000 clones listed, approximately 90% were seen once; the top ten hold around 3.3%. Germline values: CDR1 SSHAT, CDR2 FNYEAQ (reference sequence). The CDR3 is 16 amino acids. With V trimmed by 5 bases and J by 5 bases, 5 bases remained unmatched. The rearrangement joins TRBV7-7 to TRBJ2-2, with 13 positions matching TRBD2. Source: CD8+ T cells from peripheral blood mononuclear cells, taken in the third trimester of pregnancy. The receptor was isolated from a female donor with multiple sclerosis, enrolled in a pregnancy study. This chain's CDR3 is CASSPTLAGGTGELFF. The CDR3 bases are TGTGCCAGCAGCCCGACACTAGCGGGGGGGACCGGGGAGCTGTTTTTT.